This TCR beta chain was observed in a study of T cells in Graves' hyperthyroidism and ophthalmopathy (dated by TCRdb to the late 2010s). Concerning the study at large: Peripheral blood samples were taken at the time of initial diagnosis, prior to any treatment. The study also compared thyroid tissue and blood T-cell repertoires from a handful of Graves' hyperthyroidism patients. Prospective prediction of ophthalmopathy was tested in an independent validation cohort of 18 to 20 hyperthyroidism patients and around 16 patients who later progressed to ophthalmopathy. TCR V-J signatures able to tell the groups apart were searched for in a discovery cohort of about a hundred patients, of whom fewer than 45 had Graves' ophthalmopathy and around 56 had stable Graves' hyperthyroidism. Following sampling, methimazole starting at 30 mg daily was given to hyperthyroidism patients, and high-dose intravenous methylprednisolone was given to ophthalmopathy patients. The paper describes TCR Vbeta CDR3 sequencing of fewer than 150 peripheral blood samples, made up of some 42 ophthalmopathy patients, more than 70 hyperthyroidism patients and 17 progressor patients. The roughly 90 discovery patients were divided at random into training and test sets in a 7:3 ratio.

The germline V gene (reference sequence) gives CDR1 as LNHDA and CDR2 as SQIVND. V loses 4 bases at its end and J loses 1 base; junction bases beyond the gene matches: 6. The CDR3 measures 15 amino acids from cysteine to phenylalanine. The read is trimmed to its CDR3 DNA, 45 bases read in frame from base 1. Stable Graves' hyperthyroidism was defined as the absence of progression to ophthalmopathy over 18 months of follow-up. Hyperthyroidism patients were newly diagnosed, with disease duration under 2 months, and aged 18 to 65 years. Exclusion was applied to patients with uncontrolled infections, other autoimmune diseases, pregnancy or lactation. Clinical symptoms, serum thyroxine and TRAb, thyroid ultrasound, and orbital computed tomography formed the basis for the diagnoses. Ficoll-Paque density gradient centrifugation was used to isolate PBMCs from approximately 10 ml of fresh peripheral blood. Total RNA was extracted using Trizol reagent, and RNA quality was assessed on an Agilent 2100 Bioanalyzer.

Paper-wide results and their limitations: Most expanded thyroid clonotypes (frequency above 0.001) were also detected in blood, suggesting blood repertoires may reflect thyroid immune responses. In validation, the model predicted progression to ophthalmopathy a median of 6.5 months before onset, with about 71% sensitivity and roughly 73% specificity. In cross-validation, a model built on a 13 V-J signature told ophthalmopathy apart from stable hyperthyroidism with approximately 90% sensitivity and around 81% specificity, and in testing the same model reached 80%/75%. Sample size was not statistically predetermined, and investigators were not blinded to group allocation.

Of note for this clonotype: Its antigen remains unidentified. One base away there is no much larger clone; base qualities are not given.

Amplification of TCR beta CDR3 regions was carried out from RNA transcripts. For the first round of RT-PCR on the TCR CDR3, the HTBI primer set was used together with the Qiagen OneStep RT-PCR kit. A second multiplex PCR round built the libraries, followed by size selection and purification. The libraries were sequenced on an Illumina HiSeq2000 using paired-end 100 bp reads. The source study handled its data this way. SOAPnuke was used to process the raw data, with reads discarded if the reads contained adapters or uncalled bases, had a mean Phred below 15, or lacked an exact constant-primer or identifier match. COPE v1.2.5 was used to merge high-quality paired reads, and clonotypes were defined as unique nucleotide sequences. Clonotypes were aligned to IMGT TRBV, TRBD and TRBJ reference segments using MiTCR v1.1. Only V-J combinations with frequency above 0.0001, covering 98% to 99.2% of repertoires, were analysed. The TCS score was defined as F50 (clonal expansion) divided by E x V (chaos), with BLOSUM62-based TCRdist calculated between CDR3 peptides within each V-J. Welch's t-statistics and random forest reduced around 550 V-J features to roughly 13, which were used in a naive Bayes classifier (R e1071). Thyroid-blood repertoire similarity was quantified with the Morisita-Horn index. TCRdb took the public reads, trimmed them with fastp at Q25, ran MiXCR for clone calling and kept in-frame beta chains. Rows are unified per CDR3 protein, each entry keeping the most common DNA and genes. The V and J calls and clone size are TCRdb's, not the authors'. The sample table contains 600,000 to 800,000 distinct CDR3 sequences; only one count was recorded for about a third of them. The top ten constitute around 32% of the sample.

The receptor's source is a woman between 40 and 50 years old with Graves' hyperthyroidism. The chain is made from TRBV19 and TRBJ2-7, with TRBD2 identical over 8 junction bases. Sequenced sample: blood. The DNA is as follows: TGTGCCAGTAGTAAGGGGTCTAGCGGGTCCTACGAGCAGTACTTC. Its translation is CASSKGSSGSYEQYF.